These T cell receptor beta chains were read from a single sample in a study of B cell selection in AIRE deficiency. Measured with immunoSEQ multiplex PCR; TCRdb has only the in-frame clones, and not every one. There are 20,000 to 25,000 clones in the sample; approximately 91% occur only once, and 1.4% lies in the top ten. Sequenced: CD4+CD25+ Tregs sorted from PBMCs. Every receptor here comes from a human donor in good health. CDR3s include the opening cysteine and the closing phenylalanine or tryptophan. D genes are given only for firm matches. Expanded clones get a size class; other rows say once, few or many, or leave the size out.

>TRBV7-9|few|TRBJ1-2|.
CASSQGFYGYTF
TGTGCCAGCAGCCAGGGGTTCTATGGCTACACCTTC
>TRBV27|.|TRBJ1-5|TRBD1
CASRMTGGMNQPQHF
TGTGCCAGCAGAATGACAGGGGGTATGAATCAGCCCCAGCATTTT
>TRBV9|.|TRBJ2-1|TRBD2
CASSVAASGYNEQFF
TGTGCCAGCAGCGTAGCGGCTAGCGGCTACAATGAGCAGTTCTTC
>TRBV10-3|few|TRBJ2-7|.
CAISGLNSDYEQYF
TGTGCCATCAGTGGACTCAACTCTGACTACGAGCAGTACTTC
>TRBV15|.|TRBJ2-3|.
CATSRDPLDTQYF
TGTGCCACCAGCAGAGATCCCTTAGATACGCAGTATTTT
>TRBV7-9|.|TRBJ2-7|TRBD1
CASSRQGRDEQYF
TGTGCCAGCAGCCGACAGGGGAGAGACGAGCAGTACTTC
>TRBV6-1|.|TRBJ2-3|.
CASSAQGVTDTQYF
TGTGCCAGCAGTGCCCAGGGAGTCACAGATACGCAGTATTTT
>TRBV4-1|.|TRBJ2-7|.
CASSQDQGSGYEQYF
TGCGCCAGCAGCCAAGATCAAGGTAGCGGCTACGAGCAGTACTTC
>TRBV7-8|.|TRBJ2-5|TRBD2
CASSKLLAGGTQYF
TGTGCCAGCAGCAAACTACTAGCGGGAGGGACCCAGTACTTC
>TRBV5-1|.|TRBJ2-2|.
CASTGAGELFF
TGCGCCAGCACCGGGGCCGGGGAGCTGTTTTTT
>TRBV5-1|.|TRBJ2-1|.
CASSLNPNEQFF
TGCGCCAGCAGCTTGAACCCCAATGAGCAGTTCTTC
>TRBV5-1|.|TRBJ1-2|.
CASSSEGRAGNGYTF
TGCGCCAGCAGCTCTGAAGGCAGGGCCGGAAACGGCTACACCTTC
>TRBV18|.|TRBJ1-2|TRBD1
CASSPTSRDSYGYTF
TGTGCCAGCTCACCAACCAGCCGGGACAGCTATGGCTACACCTTC
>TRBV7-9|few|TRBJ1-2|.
CASSLEGGYGYTF
TGTGCCAGCAGCTTAGAGGGCGGGTATGGCTACACCTTC
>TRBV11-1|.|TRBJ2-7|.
CASSLQASGWAYEQYF
TGTGCCAGCAGCTTACAGGCCAGCGGGTGGGCCTACGAGCAGTACTTC
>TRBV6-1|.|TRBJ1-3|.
CASTGRAGNTIYF
TGTGCCAGCACAGGCAGGGCTGGAAACACCATATATTTT
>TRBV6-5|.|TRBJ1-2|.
CASSQMGGWSGYTF
TGTGCCAGCAGCCAGATGGGGGGCTGGAGTGGCTACACCTTC
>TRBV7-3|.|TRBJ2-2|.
CASSPRSGELFF
TGTGCCAGCAGCCCTCGGTCCGGGGAGCTGTTTTTT
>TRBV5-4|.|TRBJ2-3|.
CASSLKGHSTDTQYF
TGTGCCAGCAGCTTGAAGGGACATAGCACAGATACGCAGTATTTT
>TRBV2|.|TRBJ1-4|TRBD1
CASRGTGTNEKLFF
TGTGCCAGCAGGGGGACAGGAACTAATGAAAAACTGTTTTTT
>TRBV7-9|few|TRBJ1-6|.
CASSLDSSYNSPLHF
TGTGCCAGCAGCTTAGACAGCTCCTATAATTCACCCCTCCACTTT
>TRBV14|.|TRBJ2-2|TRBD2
CASSQVDPARGGFAGELFF
TGTGCCAGCAGCCAAGTTGATCCGGCGCGGGGGGGTTTCGCCGGGGAGCTGTTTTTT
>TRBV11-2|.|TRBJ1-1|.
CASSPKTANTEAFF
TGTGCCAGCAGCCCCAAGACAGCGAACACTGAAGCTTTCTTT
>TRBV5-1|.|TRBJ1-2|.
CASSLGGTYGYTF
TGCGCCAGCAGCTTGGGGGGGACCTATGGCTACACCTTC
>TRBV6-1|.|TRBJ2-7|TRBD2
CASKQLAETYEQYF
TGTGCCAGTAAACAACTAGCGGAGACATACGAGCAGTACTTC
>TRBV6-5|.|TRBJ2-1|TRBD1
CASSYSDRVRSEQFF
TGTGCCAGCAGTTACTCGGACAGGGTACGATCTGAGCAGTTCTTC
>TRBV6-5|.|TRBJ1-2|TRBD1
CASSYPRTGQGYTF
TGTGCCAGCAGTTACCCTAGGACAGGGCAAGGCTACACCTTC
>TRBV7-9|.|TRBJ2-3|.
CASSLRQRTDTQYF
TGTGCCAGCAGCTTACGACAGCGCACAGATACGCAGTATTTT